Included here is one TCR beta chain sequence, with context. Its antigen is still unknown. This entry is derived from a study of Ad26.COV2.S vaccination and SARS-CoV-2 variants. Overall study context: Of the COV1001 trial arms, the Ad26.COV2.S arm included the donor.

TCRdb keeps only in-frame clones here, not all; method: immunoSEQ multiplex PCR. The sample includes roughly 350,000 clones, 88% seen only once; the top ten take 5.5% to 7%. Whole-study results and caveats: Spike-specific responses of CD8+ and CD4+ T cells were reported to display substantial breadth after vaccination.

Regarding treatment: 19 received Ad26.COV2.S at low or high dose, single or two shots; several received placebo; per-sample allocation not given. The investigators took samples on day 63 after the first vaccine or placebo injection. V shed 2 bases and J shed 0 bases, with 4 bases lying between them. This CDR3 region has 13 residues. The chain employs TRBV12-3 or TRBV12-4 and TRBJ1-1, with unresolved D. The sequences come from peripheral blood, collected in a trial of Ad26.COV2.S vaccine versus placebo. The TCR comes from a person aged 18-65 years who received the Ad26.COV2.S COVID-19 vaccine or a placebo. CDR3 bases: TGTGCCAGCAGTTTACGGCTGAACACTGAAGCTTTCTTT. Its protein is CASSLRLNTEAFF.